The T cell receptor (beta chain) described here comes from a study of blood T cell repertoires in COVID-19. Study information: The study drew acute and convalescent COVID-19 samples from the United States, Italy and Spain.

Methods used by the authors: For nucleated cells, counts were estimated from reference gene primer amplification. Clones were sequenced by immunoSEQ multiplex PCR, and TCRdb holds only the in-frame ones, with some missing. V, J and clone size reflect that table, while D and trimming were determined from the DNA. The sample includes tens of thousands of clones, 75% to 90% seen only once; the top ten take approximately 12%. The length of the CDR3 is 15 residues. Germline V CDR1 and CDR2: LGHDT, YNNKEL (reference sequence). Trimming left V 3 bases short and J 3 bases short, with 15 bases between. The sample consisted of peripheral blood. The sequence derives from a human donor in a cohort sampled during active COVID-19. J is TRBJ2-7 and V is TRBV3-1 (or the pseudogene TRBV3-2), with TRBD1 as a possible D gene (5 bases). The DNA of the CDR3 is TGTGCCAGCAGCCACCCCCAGAAGGGGAACTACGAGCAGTACTTC. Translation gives CASSHPQKGNYEQYF.